This T cell receptor (beta chain) was sequenced for a study of cytomegalovirus exposure and HLA in healthy donors. Amplification used 60 Vbeta primers and 13 Jbeta primers. TCRdb keeps only in-frame clones here, not all; method: immunoSEQ multiplex PCR. The sample comprises around 150,000 clones, roughly 83% of which are singletons, and 3.5% rests with the top ten. Trimming cost V 6 bases and J 4 bases, with 12 bases left between them. The CDR3 is 13 residues long. Germline lookup yields CDR1 MGHDK and CDR2 SYGVNS. The donors gave bone marrow, and they were healthy. Comment on this clone: Its antigen is unknown.

Overall study findings and caveats: The records held CMV serostatus as the only immune exposure information. Within the data, a cluster of highly shared sequence variants was likely a sequencing artifact. Per a later analysis, HLA-associated TCR beta chains showed more clonal expansion than other, equally common TCR beta chains.

The rearrangement joins TRBV25-1 to TRBJ1-1; tentatively, D is TRBD1 (6 bases). The receptor's source is a human donor in good health. Sequencing used PBMCs. The CDR3 DNA is TGTGCCAGCAGGGGACCCAGGGGCACTGAAGCTTTCTTT. This gives the protein CASRGPRGTEAFF.